Given below is one TCR beta chain in context. Enrolled through a virtual design, the participants were between roughly 18 and 95 years of age and came from under 30 US areas. Assignment of participants to cohorts was predicated upon participant-reported clinical history. Among Cohort 3 donors, those recovered had two negative PCRs, clearance, or symptom resolution. Per the study methods: Reference gene primer amplification yielded estimated nucleated cell counts. Clones were sequenced by immunoSEQ multiplex PCR, and TCRdb holds only the in-frame ones, with some missing. V and J calls and clone size come straight from that table; D and trimming were deduced from the DNA. The sample includes about 180,000 clones, roughly 88% of them seen just once. This sample is drawn from a study of blood T cell repertoires in COVID-19. The CDR3 has 16 amino acids.

The chain combines TRBV21-1 with TRBJ1-5. TRBV21-1 is a pseudogene locus. The sequencing sample was made of PBMCs or T cells enriched from blood (not recorded which). This clonotype was sampled from a woman aged 30 to 39 who had recovered from COVID-19. The CDR3 sequence is CASSEETEYSNQPQHF. The CDR3 nucleotides read TGTGCCAGCAGCGAAGAGACGGAGTATAGCAATCAGCCCCAGCATTTT.